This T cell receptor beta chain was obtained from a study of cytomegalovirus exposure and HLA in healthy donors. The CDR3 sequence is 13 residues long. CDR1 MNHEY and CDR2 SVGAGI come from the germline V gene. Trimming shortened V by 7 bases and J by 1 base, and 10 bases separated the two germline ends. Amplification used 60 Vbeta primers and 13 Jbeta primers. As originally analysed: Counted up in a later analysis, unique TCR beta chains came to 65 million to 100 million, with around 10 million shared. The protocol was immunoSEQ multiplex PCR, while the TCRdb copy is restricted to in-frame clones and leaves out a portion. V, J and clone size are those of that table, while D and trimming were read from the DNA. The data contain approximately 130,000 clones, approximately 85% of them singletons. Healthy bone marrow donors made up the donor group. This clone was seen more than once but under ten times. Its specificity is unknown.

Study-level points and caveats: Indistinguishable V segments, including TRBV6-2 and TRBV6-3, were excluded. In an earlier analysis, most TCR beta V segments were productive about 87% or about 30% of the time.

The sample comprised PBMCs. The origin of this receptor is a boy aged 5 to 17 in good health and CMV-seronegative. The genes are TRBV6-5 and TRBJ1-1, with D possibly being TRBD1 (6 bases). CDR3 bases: TGTGCCAGCATAAGGGGGTGGAACACTGAAGCTTTCTTT. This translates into CASIRGWNTEAFF.